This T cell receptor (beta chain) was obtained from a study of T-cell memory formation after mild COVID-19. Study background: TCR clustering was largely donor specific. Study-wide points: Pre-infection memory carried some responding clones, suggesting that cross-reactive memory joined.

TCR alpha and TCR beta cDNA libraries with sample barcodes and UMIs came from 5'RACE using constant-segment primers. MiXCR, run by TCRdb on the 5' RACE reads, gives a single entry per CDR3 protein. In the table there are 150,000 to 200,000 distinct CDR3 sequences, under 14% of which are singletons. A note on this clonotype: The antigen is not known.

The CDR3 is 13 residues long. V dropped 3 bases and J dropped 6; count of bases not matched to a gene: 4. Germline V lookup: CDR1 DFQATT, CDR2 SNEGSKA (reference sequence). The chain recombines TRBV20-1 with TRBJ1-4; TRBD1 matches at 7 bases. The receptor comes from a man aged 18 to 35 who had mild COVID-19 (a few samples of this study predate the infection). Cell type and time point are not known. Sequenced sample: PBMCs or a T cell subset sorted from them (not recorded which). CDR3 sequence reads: CSASGQVDEKLFF. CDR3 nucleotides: TGCAGTGCTAGCGGACAGGTCGATGAAAAACTGTTTTTT.